This TCR beta chain comes out of a study of blood T cell repertoires in COVID-19. From germline, CDR1 is KGHDR and CDR2 SFDVKD. The V and J ends lost 9 bases and 2 bases respectively, with 6 bases between them. This CDR3 comprises 12 residues. The repertoire was sequenced with immunoSEQ multiplex PCR; TCRdb's copy has only in-frame clones and lacks some. In the table there are nearly 350,000 clones, around nine tenths of which are singletons. This receptor was identified in a woman between 65 and 79 years old with COVID-19, enrolled during active disease. The J gene is TRBJ2-2, the V gene TRBV24-1; D remains ambiguous. The material sequenced was peripheral blood. CDR3 sequence reads: CATGLNTGELFF. As DNA, the CDR3 is TGTGCCACCGGTCTAAACACCGGGGAGCTGTTTTTT.